This TCR beta chain was recovered during a study of T cell responses to AZD1222 COVID-19 vaccine (TCRdb year 2021). About the full investigation: A total of about 230 trial participants underwent TCR sequencing, of whom some 210 received two doses of AZD1222 and some 25 received two doses of the MenACWY control vaccine. Trial participants were enrolled by age into subgroups of 18-55, 56-69 and 70-plus years, and around 150, 29 and 61 TCR-sequenced participants, respectively, were included in these subgroups. The paper's findings and limits, for the study overall: No day 14 peak-response samples were available, so repertoires were characterized only after the peak T cell response. Reportedly, close to half of the unique spike-specific TCRs recognized epitopes lying outside the regions that are mutated in the B.1.351 and B.1.1.7 variants. After two AZD1222 doses, spike-specific TCR breadth and depth were significantly higher than at day 0 and than in MenACWY recipients. The whole spike protein was spanned by vaccine-associated CD4 TCRs, and dominant responses were seen in regions 160-218 and 743-854. Participants were mostly white British, with more females than males. The authors suggested clonal diversity may have been underestimated. The 56-69-year group was small, and its depth increase did not reach significance, likely because of low power. Conclusions about previously exposed vaccinees are limited, since just five to seven AZD1222 recipients were seropositive for SARS-CoV-2 at baseline.

This specimen's time point label, per the study, means: about 28 days (+/-7) after the second vaccine dose. AZD1222 recipients given second doses at about 4 weeks or at about 12 weeks were pooled, since spike-specific TCR depth and breadth were not found to differ between the two schedules. Vaccinee samples came from UK trials COV001 and COV002, including a single-blind randomized controlled phase 2/3 trial of AZD1222 (ChAdOx1 nCoV-19) in healthy adults. For TCRbeta chain sequencing, PBMC samples from trial participants were taken at day 0 and at day 28 after the second dose. To note about this clone: Its antigen is not yet known. The input lacks base qualities; no much larger clone sits a single base away.

At the junction V is shortened by 7 bases and J by 2 bases; bases outside the gene matches: 3. From a lookup of the germline V gene, CDR1 and CDR2 are MDHEN and SYDVKM. The CDR3 measures 13 amino acids from cysteine to phenylalanine. Solely the CDR3 DNA is kept, with 39 bases framed from the first base. The CDR3 regions of human TCRbeta chains were analyzed by immunosequencing. Regarding the original processing steps: Repertoire TCRs were checked for matches against a reference library of SARS-CoV-2-specific TCRs that had been generated using the MIRA antigen-specificity platform. Breadth was defined as the fraction of unique TCRs that were SARS-CoV-2-associated, and depth was defined as the fraction of total T cells that were SARS-CoV-2-associated. Using the MIRA data, every spike-specific TCR was mapped to the spike region that the TCR reacted to and assigned to either a CD4 or a CD8 class. Log10-transformed breadth and depth values were compared by one-way ANOVA with Sidak's multiple comparisons tests. TCRdb took this table from immuneACCESS and kept in-frame rearrangements with V and J called. Such tables lack part of the clones; where checked against another copy, unresolved V genes explain under half of the gap, and the rest is unexplained. V, J and clone size reflect that table, while D and trimming were determined from the DNA. The sample data list about 19,000 clones, and 80% to 90% of these were observed just once. The top ten clones comprise around 23% of the sample.

The sequencing here drew on peripheral blood, taken 28 days after the second AZD1222 dose. The clonotype was recovered from an adult who received the AZD1222 COVID-19 vaccine. Here the chain combines TRBV28 and TRBJ2-5, with 8 junctional bases fitting TRBD2. This receptor has the CDR3 CASKREYQETQYF. The DNA sequence is as follows: TGTGCCAGCAAGCGGGAGTATCAAGAGACCCAGTACTTC.